Given below is one TCR beta chain in context. These data are taken from a study of blood T cell repertoires in COVID-19. Study as a whole: Samples of COVID-19 (acute and convalescent) were obtained from the United States, Italy and Spain. T cells, B-cell-depleted T cells, or PBMCs supplied cDNA or gDNA.

As handled by the study authors: Estimation of nucleated cell counts relied on the amplification of reference gene primers. Sequencing was performed with immunoSEQ multiplex PCR; in TCRdb, only in-frame clones are kept and a portion is missing. V, J and clone size were drawn from that table, and D and trimming were deduced from the DNA. The sample carries 180,000 or so clones, approximately 86% recorded once. This CDR3 is built from 15 residues. V trimming: 0 bases; J trimming: 7 bases; junction bases outside the gene matches: 5. Per germline, CDR1 SGHRS and CDR2 YFSETQ. The clonotype was recovered from a man aged 55 to 70 with acute or convalescent COVID-19. The chain combines TRBV5-1 with TRBJ2-1; TRBD2 matches 9 bases. Source material: peripheral blood. The CDR3 loop reads CASSLGSGRLNEQFF. In nucleotides, the CDR3 is TGCGCCAGCAGCTTGGGAAGCGGGAGGTTGAATGAGCAGTTCTTC.